This TCR beta chain was captured in a study of a mutant IDH1 vaccine in newly diagnosed glioma. Study at large: Previous care, which was radiotherapy, temozolomide, or both, most often involved both.

Some clones are missing from TCRdb's copy, which holds only in-frame ones; the method was immunoSEQ multiplex PCR. The data show about 50,000 clones, with around 84% seen just once and around 7% held by the top ten. On this clone: Antigen specificity is unknown.

As for time point: week 5, during vaccination. What each vaccine dose contained was 300 ug of mutant IDH1 20-mer peptide, accompanied by topical imiquimod. The ends were cut back, 5 bases at V and 10 bases at J, with 18 bases in the middle. CDR1 SGHTA and CDR2 FQGNSA come from the germline V gene. CDR3 length equals 14 residues. The material was PBMCs, obtained from a glioma patient whose treatment included an IDH1 peptide vaccine. The chain recombines TRBV7-2 with TRBJ1-5, with D possibly being TRBD1 (6 bases). The source of this sequence is a woman between 50 and 59 years old with glioma. CDR3 bases: TGTGCCAGCAGCAGGCTGCTTTCGGGACAACCCCAGCATTTT. Translation: CASSRLLSGQPQHF.